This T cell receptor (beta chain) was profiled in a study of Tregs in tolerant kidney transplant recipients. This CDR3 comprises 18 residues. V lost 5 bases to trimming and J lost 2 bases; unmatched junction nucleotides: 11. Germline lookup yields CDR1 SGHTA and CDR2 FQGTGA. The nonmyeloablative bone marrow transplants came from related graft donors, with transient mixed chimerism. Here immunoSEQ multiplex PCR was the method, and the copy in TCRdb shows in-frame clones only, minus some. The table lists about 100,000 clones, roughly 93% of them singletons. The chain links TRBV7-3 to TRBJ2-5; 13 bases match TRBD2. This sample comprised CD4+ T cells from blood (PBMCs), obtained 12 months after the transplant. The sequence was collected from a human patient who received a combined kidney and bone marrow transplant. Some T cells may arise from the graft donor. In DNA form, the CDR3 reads TGTGCCAGCAGCCCCACCGGGACTAGCGGGACACTTCAAGAGACCCAGTACTTC. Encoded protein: CASSPTGTSGTLQETQYF.